This passage covers 6 T cell receptor beta chains from one sample sequenced in a study of cytomegalovirus exposure and HLA in healthy donors. 13 Jbeta primers and 60 Vbeta primers were used for the PCR. The table came from immunoSEQ multiplex PCR; TCRdb's copy has only in-frame clones and leaves some out. The sample shows around 150,000 clones, and 1.3% sits with its ten largest clones. The source material was PBMCs. All receptors derive from a woman aged 55-69 years in good health and CMV-seronegative.

J is TRBJ2-3 and V is TRBV5-4, with TRBD2 matching over 7 bases. There are 17 residues in the CDR3. Germline V gene sequence: CDR1 SGHNT, CDR2 YYREEE (reference sequence). J lost 1 base, V lost 0 bases, and 8 bases had no gene match. The DNA of the CDR3 is TGTGCCAGCAGCTTGGCGACCAAGCGGGGAGGCACAGATACGCAGTATTTT. It codes for CASSLATKRGGTDTQYF.

The V gene is TRBV4-3, the J gene TRBJ2-5; D might be TRBD2 (6 bases). This CDR3 region has 13 residues. Germline assignment: CDR1 LGHNA and CDR2 YSLEER. V was shortened by 0 bases and J by 9 bases, with 11 bases between the two germline ends. This CDR3 reads CASSQELARAQYF. The CDR3 DNA reads TGCGCCAGCAGCCAAGAACTAGCACGCGCCCAGTACTTC.

The rearrangement uses TRBV27 and TRBJ2-5; D is possibly TRBD1 (6 bases). V gave up 5 bases and J gave up 5 bases, with 18 bases separating them. The CDR3 loop spans 15 amino acids. Germline V lookup: CDR1 MNHEY, CDR2 SMNVEV (reference sequence). The CDR3 DNA reads TGTGCCAGCAGTCCACACAGGGATGAGGGCGAGACCCAGTACTTC. Its protein is CASSPHRDEGETQYF.

The chain recombines TRBV27 with TRBJ2-7, with D possibly TRBD1 on 5 matching bases. The CDR3 runs to 16 residues. The V gene lost 5 bases and the J gene lost 4 bases, with 21 bases spanning the gap. The germline CDR1 and CDR2 sequences are MNHEY and SMNVEV (reference sequence). The CDR3 sequence: CASSPTYGHRTYEQYF. For the CDR3, the DNA is TGTGCCAGCAGTCCCACCTACGGACACCGGACGTACGAGCAGTACTTC.

This chain connects TRBV2 to TRBJ1-1; no definite D call. CDR1 and CDR2 from the germline V gene are SNHLY and FYNNEI. V shed 3 bases and J shed 1 base, with 12 bases lying between them. The length of the CDR3 is 15 residues. The CDR3 loop is CASSETTLRNTEAFF. CDR3 nucleotide sequence: TGTGCCAGCAGTGAGACAACCCTCAGGAACACTGAAGCTTTCTTT.

The V gene is TRBV27, the J gene TRBJ1-3, with 10 positions matching TRBD1. This CDR3 region has 18 residues. Per germline, CDR1 MNHEY and CDR2 SMNVEV (reference sequence). V lost 5 bases to trimming and J lost 2 bases; unmatched junction nucleotides: 12. The CDR3 DNA reads as TGTGCCAGCAGTAAGACAGGGGGCGCAGTCTATCCTGGAAACACCATATATTTT. Amino acid sequence: CASSKTGGAVYPGNTIYF.